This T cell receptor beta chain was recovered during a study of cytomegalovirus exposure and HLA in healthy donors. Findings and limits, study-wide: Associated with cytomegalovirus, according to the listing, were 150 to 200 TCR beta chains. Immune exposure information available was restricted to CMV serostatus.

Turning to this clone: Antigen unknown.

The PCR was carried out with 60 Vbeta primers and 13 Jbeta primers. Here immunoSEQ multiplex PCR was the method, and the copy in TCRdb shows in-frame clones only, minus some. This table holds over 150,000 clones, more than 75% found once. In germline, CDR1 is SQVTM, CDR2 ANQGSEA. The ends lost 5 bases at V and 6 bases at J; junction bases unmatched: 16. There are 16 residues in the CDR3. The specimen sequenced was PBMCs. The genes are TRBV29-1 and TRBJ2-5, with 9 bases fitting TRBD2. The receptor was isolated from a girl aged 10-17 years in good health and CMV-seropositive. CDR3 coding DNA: TGCAGCGTTAGTCCTTCAGCGGGGGGCGAAATGAAGACCCAGTACTTC. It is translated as CSVSPSAGGEMKTQYF.